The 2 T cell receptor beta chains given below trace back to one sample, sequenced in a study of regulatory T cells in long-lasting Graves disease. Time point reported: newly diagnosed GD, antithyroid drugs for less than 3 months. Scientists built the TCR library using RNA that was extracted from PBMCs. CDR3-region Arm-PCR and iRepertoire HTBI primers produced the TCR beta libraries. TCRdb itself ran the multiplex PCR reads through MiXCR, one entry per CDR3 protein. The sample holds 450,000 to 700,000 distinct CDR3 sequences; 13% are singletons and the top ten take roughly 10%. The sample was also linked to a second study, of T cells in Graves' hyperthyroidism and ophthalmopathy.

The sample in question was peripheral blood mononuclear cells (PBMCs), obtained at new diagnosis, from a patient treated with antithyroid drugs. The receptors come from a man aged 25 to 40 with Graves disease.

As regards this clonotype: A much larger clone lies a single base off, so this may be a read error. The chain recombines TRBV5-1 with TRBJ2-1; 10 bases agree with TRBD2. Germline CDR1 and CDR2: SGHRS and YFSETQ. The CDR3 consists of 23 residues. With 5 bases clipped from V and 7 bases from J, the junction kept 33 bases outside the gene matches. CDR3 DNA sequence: TGCGCCAGCAGAACCCTAGGGACAGGAAACCCTCTAGCGGGGGCAAGGAAGGGGAATGAGCAGTTCTTC. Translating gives CASRTLGTGNPLAGARKGNEQFF.

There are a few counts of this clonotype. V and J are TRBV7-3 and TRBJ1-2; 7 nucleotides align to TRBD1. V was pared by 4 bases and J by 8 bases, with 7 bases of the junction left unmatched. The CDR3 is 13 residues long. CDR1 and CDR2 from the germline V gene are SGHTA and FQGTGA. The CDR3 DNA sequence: TGTGCCAGCAGCTCCGACAGGGTGAAAGGCTACACCTTC. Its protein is CASSSDRVKGYTF.